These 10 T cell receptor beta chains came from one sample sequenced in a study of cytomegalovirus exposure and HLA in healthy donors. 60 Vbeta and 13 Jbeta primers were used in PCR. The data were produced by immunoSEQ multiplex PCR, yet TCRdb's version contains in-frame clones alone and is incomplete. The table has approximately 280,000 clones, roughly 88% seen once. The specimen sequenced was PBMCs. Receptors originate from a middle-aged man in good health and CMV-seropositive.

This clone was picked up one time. This CDR3 reads CSVLLAELYNEQFF. In nucleotides, the CDR3 is TGCAGCGTATTACTAGCGGAGCTCTACAATGAGCAGTTCTTC. V gene TRBV29-1 combines with J gene TRBJ2-1, with 8 positions matching TRBD2. The germline CDR1 and CDR2 sequences are SQVTM and ANQGSEA. This CDR3 has 14 residues. V dropped 6 bases and J dropped 3; count of bases not matched to a gene: 7.

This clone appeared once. CDR3 sequence: CAWSTGQGALDTGELFF. For the CDR3, the DNA is TGTGCCTGGAGTACCGGACAGGGGGCTCTTGACACCGGGGAGCTGTTTTTT. This rearrangement joins TRBV30 to TRBJ2-2, with 11 bases identical to TRBD1. The CDR3 covers 17 residues. Unmatched junction bases numbered 8, after V lost 2 bases and J lost 3 bases. The germline V gene encodes CDR1 GTSNPN and CDR2 SVGIG (reference sequence).

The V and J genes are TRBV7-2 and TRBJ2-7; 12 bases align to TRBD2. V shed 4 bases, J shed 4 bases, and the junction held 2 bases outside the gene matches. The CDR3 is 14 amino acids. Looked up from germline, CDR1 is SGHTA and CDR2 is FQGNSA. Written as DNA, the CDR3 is TGTGCCAGCAGCTCTGGACTAGCGGGGTACGAGCAGTACTTC. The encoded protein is CASSSGLAGYEQYF.

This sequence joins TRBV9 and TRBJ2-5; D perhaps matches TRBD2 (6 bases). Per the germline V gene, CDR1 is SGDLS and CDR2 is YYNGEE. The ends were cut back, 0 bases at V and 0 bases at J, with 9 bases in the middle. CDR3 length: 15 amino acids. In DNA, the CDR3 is TGTGCCAGCAGCGTAGTAGCGGCGTACCAAGAGACCCAGTACTTC. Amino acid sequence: CASSVVAAYQETQYF.

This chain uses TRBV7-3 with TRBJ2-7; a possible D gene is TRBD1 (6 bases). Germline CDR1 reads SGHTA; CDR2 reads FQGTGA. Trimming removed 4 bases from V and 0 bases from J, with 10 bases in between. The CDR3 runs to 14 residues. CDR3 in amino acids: CASSSQGSSYEQYF. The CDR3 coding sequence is TGTGCCAGCAGCTCCCAGGGGTCCTCCTACGAGCAGTACTTC.

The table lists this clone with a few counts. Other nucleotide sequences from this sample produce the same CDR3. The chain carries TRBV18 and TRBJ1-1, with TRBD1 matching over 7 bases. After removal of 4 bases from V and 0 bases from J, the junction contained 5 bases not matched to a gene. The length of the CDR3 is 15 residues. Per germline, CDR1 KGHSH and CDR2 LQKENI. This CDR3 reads CASSLGQSMNTEAFF. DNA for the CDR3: TGTGCCAGCTCACTGGGACAGAGTATGAACACTGAAGCTTTCTTT.

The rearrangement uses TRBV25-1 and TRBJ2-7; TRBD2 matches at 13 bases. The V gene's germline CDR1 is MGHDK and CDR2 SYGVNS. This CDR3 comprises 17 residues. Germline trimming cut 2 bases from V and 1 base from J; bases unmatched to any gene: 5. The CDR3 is CASSEPGLAGISYEQYF. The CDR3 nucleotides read TGTGCCAGCAGTGAACCGGGACTAGCGGGAATTTCCTACGAGCAGTACTTC.

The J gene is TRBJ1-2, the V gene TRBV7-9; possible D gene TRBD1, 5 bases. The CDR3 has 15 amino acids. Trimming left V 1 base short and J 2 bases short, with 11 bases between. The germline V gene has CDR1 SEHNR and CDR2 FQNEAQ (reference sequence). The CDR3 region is CASSLEDQGNYGYTF. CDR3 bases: TGTGCCAGCAGCTTAGAGGACCAGGGAAACTATGGCTACACCTTC.

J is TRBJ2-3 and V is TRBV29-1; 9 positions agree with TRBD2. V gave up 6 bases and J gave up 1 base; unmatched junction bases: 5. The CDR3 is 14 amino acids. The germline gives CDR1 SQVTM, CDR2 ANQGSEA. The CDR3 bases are TGCAGCGTGGGACTAGCCGGGCGCACAGATACGCAGTATTTT. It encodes CSVGLAGRTDTQYF.

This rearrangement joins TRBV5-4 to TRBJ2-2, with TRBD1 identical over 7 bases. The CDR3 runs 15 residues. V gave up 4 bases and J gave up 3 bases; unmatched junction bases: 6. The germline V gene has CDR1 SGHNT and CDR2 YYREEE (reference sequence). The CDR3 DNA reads TGTGCCAGCAGCCTACTGCAGGGGGACACCGGGGAGCTGTTTTTT. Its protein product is CASSLLQGDTGELFF.